These 17 T cell receptor beta chains were sequenced from one sample in a study of lymphopenia after photon versus proton radiotherapy. Sequencing was performed with immunoSEQ multiplex PCR; in TCRdb, only in-frame clones are kept and a portion is missing. The data hold 35,000 to 40,000 clones, with around 85% observed a single time. Sequenced here: peripheral blood, sampled from a patient treated with photon-based radiotherapy. Every receptor here comes from a man aged 45 to 65 with gastric cancer.

This clone was observed once. V gene TRBV4-3 combines with J gene TRBJ1-2; 9 nucleotides match TRBD1. Germline trimming cut 3 bases from V and 7 bases from J; bases unmatched to any gene: 6. The CDR3 covers 14 residues. CDR1 and CDR2 (germline): LGHNA, YSLEER. The CDR3 coding sequence is TGCGCCAGCAGCCATACAGGGGGCGTGTCTGGCTACACCTTC. Its protein product is CASSHTGGVSGYTF.

V is TRBV5-1 and J is TRBJ1-5, with 11 bases lining up with TRBD1. This CDR3 region has 17 residues. The V and J ends lost 4 bases and 0 bases, in that order; junction bases with no gene match: 6. Germline V gene sequence: CDR1 SGHRS, CDR2 YFSETQ. The CDR3, as DNA: TGCGCCAGCAGCCTAGGACAGGGGGCGCATAGCAATCAGCCCCAGCATTTT. It encodes CASSLGQGAHSNQPQHF.

J is TRBJ1-1 and V is TRBV7-8; TRBD1 is a possible D gene (5 bases). The length of the CDR3 is 14 residues. Between the trimmed V and J ends, which lost 5 bases and 5 bases, there was a span of 15 bases. Per germline, CDR1 SGHVS and CDR2 FQNEAQ. This chain's CDR3 is CASSPNAGRTEAFF. The CDR3 DNA sequence: TGTGCCAGCAGCCCCAATGCAGGGCGGACTGAAGCTTTCTTT. Full variable domain (rest looked up from reference TRBV7-8 and TRBJ1-1): GAGVSQSPRYKVAKRGQDVALRCDPISGHVSLFWYQQALGQGPEFLTYFQNEAQLDKSGLPSDRFFAERPEGSVSTLKIQRTQQEDSAVYLCASSPNAGRTEAFFGQGTRLTVV.

The chain is built from TRBV27 and TRBJ2-2, with 9 bases matching TRBD1. V shed 6 bases, J shed 4 bases, and the junction held 18 bases outside the gene matches. The CDR3 covers 19 residues. Germline CDR1 is MNHEY and CDR2 is SMNVEV (reference sequence). The CDR3 region is CASSTILQGAWDRTGELFF. The CDR3 DNA is TGTGCCAGCAGCACCATTTTACAGGGGGCATGGGACCGCACCGGGGAGCTGTTTTTT.

The chain links TRBV18 to TRBJ2-1; D remains ambiguous. The length of the CDR3 is 11 residues. The germline V gene has CDR1 KGHSH and CDR2 LQKENI. V was pared by 2 bases and J by 7 bases, with 3 bases between. The CDR3 DNA sequence: TGTGCCAGCTCACCAGATAATGAGCAGTTCTTC. It yields the protein CASSPDNEQFF.

The DNA of the CDR3 is TGTGCCAGCAGCTTGGGACTAGCGGCCTACAATGAGCAGTTCTTC. Encoded protein: CASSLGLAAYNEQFF. V is TRBV5-6 and J is TRBJ2-1, with 9 bases identical to TRBD2. The ends lost 0 bases at V and 2 bases at J; junction bases unmatched: 0. CDR1 and CDR2 from the germline V gene are SGHDT and YYEEEE. This CDR3 region has 15 residues.

This chain's CDR3 is CASRSVGLNYGYTF. The CDR3 DNA reads as TGTGCCAGTAGGAGTGTCGGTCTTAACTATGGCTACACCTTC. This chain connects TRBV19 to TRBJ1-2; no clear D gene. The germline V gene has CDR1 LNHDA and CDR2 SQIVND (reference sequence). Trimming shortened V by 6 bases and J by 1 base, and 12 bases separated the two germline ends. This CDR3 contains 14 residues.

The V and J genes are TRBV30 and TRBJ1-2; TRBD1 matches 9 bases. V trimming: 3 bases; J trimming: 7 bases; junction bases outside the gene matches: 9. From germline, CDR1 is GTSNPN and CDR2 SVGIG (reference sequence). CDR3 length equals 14 residues. CDR3 coding DNA: TGTGCCTGGAGGGAAGGACAGGGGTCCGTTGGCTACACCTTC. This translates into CAWREGQGSVGYTF.

The rearrangement joins TRBV19 to TRBJ2-7; 8 bases are a match to TRBD1. The J segment lost 2 bases and the V segment lost 3 bases, leaving 3 bases of the junction unmatched. The CDR3 sequence is 14 residues long. Germline V lookup: CDR1 LNHDA, CDR2 SQIVND (reference sequence). In DNA form, the CDR3 reads TGTGCCAGTAGTATGGGACAGGACCCCTACGAGCAGTACTTC. It encodes CASSMGQDPYEQYF.

The rearrangement links TRBV7-9 to TRBJ2-3; no definite D call. V lost 1 base and J lost 10, with 15 bases in between. This CDR3 region has 14 residues. The germline gives CDR1 SEHNR, CDR2 FQNEAQ (reference sequence). The CDR3 DNA sequence: TGTGCCAGCAGCTTAGGGCAGGCCCGGCCCGCGCAGTATTTT. As protein: CASSLGQARPAQYF.

J is TRBJ1-1 and V is TRBV6-4, with 7 bases aligning to TRBD1. This CDR3 spans 13 amino acids. The junction had 6 bases not matched to a gene; V was cut back by 7 bases and J by 4 bases. Germline CDR1 is MRHNA and CDR2 is SNTAGT. The CDR3 bases are TGTGCCAGCACCTTGGGGACAGTCACTGAAGCTTTCTTT. Translation: CASTLGTVTEAFF.

This chain joins TRBV6-5 and TRBJ2-6; D uncertain. Germline CDR1 and CDR2: MNHEY and SVGAGI. V shed 3 bases and J shed 0 bases, with 3 bases lying between them. The CDR3 has 14 amino acids. The CDR3 sequence: CASSYSSGANVLTF. The CDR3, as DNA: TGTGCCAGCAGTTATTCCTCTGGGGCCAACGTCCTGACTTTC.

The CDR3 bases are TGTGCCAGCTCACCTTCCACAGGGGGCTTGAGTGAAGCTTTCTTT. Its translation is CASSPSTGGLSEAFF. This chain uses TRBV18 with TRBJ1-1; 9 positions agree with TRBD1. Germline loops: CDR1 KGHSH, CDR2 LQKENI. CDR3 length: 15 amino acids. The V segment lost 3 bases and the J segment 7 bases; nucleotides outside the gene matches: 9.

The genes are TRBV5-4 and TRBJ1-2; 9 bases fit TRBD1. The CDR3 consists of 15 residues. The V segment lost 6 bases and the J segment 4 bases; nucleotides outside the gene matches: 10. The germline gives CDR1 SGHNT, CDR2 YYREEE (reference sequence). The CDR3 region is CASTIGGQGIYGYTF. CDR3 coding DNA: TGTGCCAGCACCATTGGGGGACAGGGAATCTATGGCTACACCTTC. Variable domain in full (rest from reference TRBV5-4 and TRBJ1-2): ETGVTQSPTHLIKTRGQQVTLRCSSQSGHNTVSWYQQALGQGPQFIFQYYREEENGRGNFPPRFSGLQFPNYSSELNVNALELDDSALYLCASTIGGQGIYGYTFGSGTRLTVV.

The chain couples TRBV28 to TRBJ2-1; D ambiguous. The CDR3 covers 14 residues. The germline V gene has CDR1 MDHEN and CDR2 SYDVKM. With 3 bases removed from V and 6 bases from J, the gap between germline ends came to 12 bases. CDR3 in DNA: TGTGCCAGCAGTTTTAAGGTTGGTGGCAATGAGCAGTTCTTC. Its protein is CASSFKVGGNEQFF.

The chain employs TRBV18 and TRBJ2-7; D remains ambiguous. Germline loops: CDR1 KGHSH, CDR2 LQKENI. V gave up 3 bases and J gave up 3 bases, with 18 bases separating them. The CDR3 length is 16 residues. CDR3: CASSPLPGRKDYEQYF. As DNA, the CDR3 is TGTGCCAGCTCACCTCTCCCCGGCCGAAAGGACTACGAGCAGTACTTC.

The gene calls are TRBV9 and TRBJ2-1, with TRBD2 matching 7 bases. V dropped 4 bases and J dropped 2; count of bases not matched to a gene: 6. Germline-derived CDR1 and CDR2 are SGDLS and YYNGEE. The CDR3 covers 15 residues. The CDR3: CASSIRLAAYNEQFF. The CDR3 nucleotides are TGTGCCAGCAGCATCCGACTAGCAGCCTACAATGAGCAGTTCTTC.